The clone carrying this TCR beta chain was recorded a few times. Its antigen is as yet unknown. These data originate in a study of cytomegalovirus exposure and HLA in healthy donors. Study-wide points: A later analysis associated approximately 17,000 TCR beta sequences with HLA alleles at a 0.05 false discovery rate. As immune exposure information, only CMV serostatus was available. The productive fraction for most TCR beta V segments was about 87% or about 30% in an earlier analysis.

The CDR3 is 16 amino acids. The V gene's germline CDR1 is LNHDA and CDR2 SQIVND (reference sequence). V lost 2 bases to trimming and J lost 0 bases, with 10 bases between them. Vbeta (60) and Jbeta (13) primers were used in the PCR. Profiling relied on immunoSEQ multiplex PCR, and the TCRdb table lists in-frame clones only, not all of them. The table lists about 160,000 clones, approximately 80% of them singletons. The origin of this receptor is a man between 18 and 29 years old in good health and CMV-seropositive. Input material: PBMCs. The chain couples TRBV19 to TRBJ2-2; no definite D call. DNA for the CDR3: TGTGCCAGTAGTATACGTACAGCCCCGAACACCGGGGAGCTGTTTTTT. Protein sequence: CASSIRTAPNTGELFF. The complete variable domain, with remaining parts taken from reference TRBV19 and TRBJ2-2, reads DGGITQSPKYLFRKEGQNVTLSCEQNLNHDAMYWYRQDPGQGLRLIYYSQIVNDFQKGDIAEGYSVSREKKESFPLTVTSAQKNPTAFYLCASSIRTAPNTGELFFGEGSRLTVL.